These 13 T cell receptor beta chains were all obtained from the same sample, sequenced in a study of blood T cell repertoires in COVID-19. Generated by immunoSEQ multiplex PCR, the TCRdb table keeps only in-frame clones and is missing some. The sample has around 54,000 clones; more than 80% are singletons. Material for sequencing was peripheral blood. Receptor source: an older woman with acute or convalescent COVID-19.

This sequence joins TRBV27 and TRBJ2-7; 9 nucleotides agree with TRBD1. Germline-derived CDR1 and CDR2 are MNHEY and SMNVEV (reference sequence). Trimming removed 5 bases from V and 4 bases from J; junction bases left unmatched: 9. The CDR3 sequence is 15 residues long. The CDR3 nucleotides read TGTGCCAGCAGTCCTACGACAGGGGGTCGGTACGAGCAGTACTTC. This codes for CASSPTTGGRYEQYF.

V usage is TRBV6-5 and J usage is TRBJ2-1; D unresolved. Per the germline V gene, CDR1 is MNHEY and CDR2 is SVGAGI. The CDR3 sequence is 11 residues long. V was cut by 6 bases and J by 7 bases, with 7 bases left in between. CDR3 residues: CASRLVNEQFF. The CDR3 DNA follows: TGTGCCAGCAGGCTAGTTAATGAGCAGTTCTTC.

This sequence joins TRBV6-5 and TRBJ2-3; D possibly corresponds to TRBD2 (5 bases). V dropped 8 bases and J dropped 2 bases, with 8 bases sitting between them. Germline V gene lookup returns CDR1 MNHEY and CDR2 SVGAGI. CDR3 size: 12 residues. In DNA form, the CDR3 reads TGTGCCAGCTCGGGGAACACAGATACGCAGTATTTT. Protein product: CASSGNTDTQYF.

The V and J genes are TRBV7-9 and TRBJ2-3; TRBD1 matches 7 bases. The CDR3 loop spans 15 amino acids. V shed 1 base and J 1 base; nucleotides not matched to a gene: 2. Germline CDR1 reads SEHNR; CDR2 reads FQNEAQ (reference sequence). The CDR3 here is CASSLGDSGTDTQYF. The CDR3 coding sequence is TGTGCCAGCAGCTTAGGGGACAGTGGCACAGATACGCAGTATTTT.

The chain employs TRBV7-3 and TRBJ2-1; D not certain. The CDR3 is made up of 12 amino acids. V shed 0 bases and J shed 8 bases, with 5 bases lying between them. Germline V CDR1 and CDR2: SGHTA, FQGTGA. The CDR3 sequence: CASSLTRDEQFF. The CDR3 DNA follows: TGTGCCAGCAGCTTAACCCGGGATGAGCAGTTCTTC.

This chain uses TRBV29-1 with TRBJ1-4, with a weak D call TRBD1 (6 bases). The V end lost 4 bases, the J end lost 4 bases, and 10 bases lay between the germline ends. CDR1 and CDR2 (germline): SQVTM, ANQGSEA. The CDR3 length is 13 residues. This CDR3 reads CSVVNRDNEKLFF. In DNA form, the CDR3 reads TGCAGCGTTGTAAACAGGGATAATGAAAAACTGTTTTTT.

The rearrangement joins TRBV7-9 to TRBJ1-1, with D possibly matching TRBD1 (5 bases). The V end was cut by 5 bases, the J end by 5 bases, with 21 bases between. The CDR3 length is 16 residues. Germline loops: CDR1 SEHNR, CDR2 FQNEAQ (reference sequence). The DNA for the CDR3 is TGTGCCAGCAGCCCCGGCCCGGGTTCTACAGGAACTGAAGCTTTCTTT. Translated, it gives CASSPGPGSTGTEAFF. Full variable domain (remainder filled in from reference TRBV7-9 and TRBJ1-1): DTGVSQNPRHKITKRGQNVTFRCDPISEHNRLYWYRQTLGQGPEFLTYFQNEAQLEKSRLLSDRFSAERPKGSFSTLEIQRTEQGDSAMYLCASSPGPGSTGTEAFFGQGTRLTVV.

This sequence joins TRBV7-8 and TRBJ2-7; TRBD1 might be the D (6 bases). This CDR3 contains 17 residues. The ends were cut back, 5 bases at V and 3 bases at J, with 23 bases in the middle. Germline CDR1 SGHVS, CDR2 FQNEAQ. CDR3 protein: CASSQGQVGMVDYEQYF. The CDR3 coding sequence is TGTGCCAGCAGCCAGGGGCAGGTCGGTATGGTGGACTACGAGCAGTACTTC.

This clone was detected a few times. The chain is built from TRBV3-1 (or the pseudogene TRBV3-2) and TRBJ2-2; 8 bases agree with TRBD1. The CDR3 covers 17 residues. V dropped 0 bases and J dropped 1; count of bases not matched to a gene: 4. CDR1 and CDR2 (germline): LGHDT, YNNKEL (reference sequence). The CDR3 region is CASSQDLGTGNTGELFF. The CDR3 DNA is TGTGCCAGCAGCCAAGATTTGGGGACAGGGAACACCGGGGAGCTGTTTTTT.

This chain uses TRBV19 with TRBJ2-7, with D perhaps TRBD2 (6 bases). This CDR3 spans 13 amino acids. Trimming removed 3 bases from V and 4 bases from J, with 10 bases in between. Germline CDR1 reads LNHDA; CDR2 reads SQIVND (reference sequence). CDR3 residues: CASSIAGRYEQYF. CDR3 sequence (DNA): TGTGCCAGTAGTATCGCCGGGAGATACGAGCAGTACTTC.

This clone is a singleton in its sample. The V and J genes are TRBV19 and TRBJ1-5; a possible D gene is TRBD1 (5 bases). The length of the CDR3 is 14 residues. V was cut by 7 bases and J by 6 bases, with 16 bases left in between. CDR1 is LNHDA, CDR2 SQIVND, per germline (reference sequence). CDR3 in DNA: TGTGCCAGTACCCAGGGCCGTGGTCCTCAGCCCCAGCATTTT. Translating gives CASTQGRGPQPQHF.

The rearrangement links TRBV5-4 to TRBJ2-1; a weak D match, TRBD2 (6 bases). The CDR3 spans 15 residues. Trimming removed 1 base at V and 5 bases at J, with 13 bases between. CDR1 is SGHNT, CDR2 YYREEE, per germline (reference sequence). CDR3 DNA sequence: TGTGCCAGCAGCTTGTCCTTGGCGGGAAACAATGAGCAGTTCTTC. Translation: CASSLSLAGNNEQFF. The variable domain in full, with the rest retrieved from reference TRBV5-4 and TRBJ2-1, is ETGVTQSPTHLIKTRGQQVTLRCSSQSGHNTVSWYQQALGQGPQFIFQYYREEENGRGNFPPRFSGLQFPNYSSELNVNALELDDSALYLCASSLSLAGNNEQFFGPGTRLTVL.

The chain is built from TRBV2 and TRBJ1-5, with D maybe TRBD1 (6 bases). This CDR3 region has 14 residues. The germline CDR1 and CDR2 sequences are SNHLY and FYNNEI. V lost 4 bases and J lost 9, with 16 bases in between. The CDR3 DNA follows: TGTGCCAGCAGTGGGACAGTATCCGCAAGGCCCCAGCATTTT. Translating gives CASSGTVSARPQHF. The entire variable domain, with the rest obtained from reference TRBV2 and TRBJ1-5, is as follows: EPEVTQTPSHQVTQMGQEVILRCVPISNHLYFYWYRQILGQKVEFLVSFYNNEISEKSEIFDDQFSVERPDGSNFTLKIRSTKLEDSAMYFCASSGTVSARPQHFGDGTRLSIL.